The 8 T cell receptor beta chains in this list originate from one sample, sequenced in a study of T cells in localized non-small cell lung cancer. Sequenced by immunoSEQ multiplex PCR; TCRdb stores in-frame clones only, minus some. The sample comprises fewer than 30,000 clones, about 86% of which are singletons, and around 5.3% rests with the top ten. This specimen was peripheral blood mononuclear cells, taken before any cancer treatment. The receptors come from a man between 40 and 75 years old with stage III lung adenocarcinoma.

This clone has only a few counts. The chain joins TRBV2 to TRBJ1-1; D gene unclear. The ends were cut back, 7 bases at V and 1 base at J, with 4 bases in the middle. The V gene's germline CDR1 is SNHLY and CDR2 FYNNEI. The CDR3 runs 11 residues. The CDR3 spells CASMGNTEAFF. CDR3 nucleotides: TGTGCCAGCATGGGGAACACTGAAGCTTTCTTT.

The genes are TRBV6-5 and TRBJ2-4; 10 nucleotides line up with TRBD2. Germline V gene lookup returns CDR1 MNHEY and CDR2 SVGAGI. The CDR3 runs to 16 residues. J lost 4 bases, V lost 2 bases, and 5 bases had no gene match. CDR3 region: CASSYQASGSKNIQYF. CDR3 bases: TGTGCCAGCAGTTACCAGGCTAGCGGGAGTAAAAACATTCAGTACTTC.

The chain combines TRBV28 with TRBJ1-5, with D perhaps matching TRBD1 (5 bases). Germline V gene sequence: CDR1 MDHEN, CDR2 SYDVKM. Between the trimmed V and J ends, which lost 1 base and 10 bases, there was a span of 8 bases. The CDR3 is 12 residues long. The CDR3 nucleotides read TGTGCCAGCAGTTTATCGACAGACCCCCAGCATTTT. Its translation is CASSLSTDPQHF.

The rearrangement uses TRBV7-6 and TRBJ2-5; D might be TRBD1 (6 bases). The CDR3 runs to 15 residues. V was pared by 2 bases and J by 4 bases, with 14 bases between. CDR1 and CDR2 (germline): SGHVS, FNYEAQ. The CDR3 sequence: CASSLSGSGAETQYF. CDR3 DNA sequence: TGTGCCAGCAGCTTAAGTGGCTCAGGGGCAGAGACCCAGTACTTC.

V gene TRBV5-4 combines with J gene TRBJ2-3; TRBD2 matches at 9 bases. Per the germline V gene, CDR1 is SGHNT and CDR2 is YYREEE (reference sequence). The CDR3 extends over 16 amino acids. Trimming cost V 3 bases and J 5 bases; bases outside gene matches: 10. In DNA form, the CDR3 reads TGTGCCAGCAGCTGGGGGACTAGCACGGCAAGAGATACGCAGTATTTT. Translated, it gives CASSWGTSTARDTQYF.

The chain employs TRBV6-5 and TRBJ2-7; 9 bases fit TRBD1. CDR3 length: 13 residues. Looked up from germline, CDR1 is MNHEY and CDR2 is SVGAGI. CDR3 DNA sequence: TGTGCCAGCAGCTCCGGGACAGGGAGGTTCTGGCACGTC. As protein: CASSSGTGRFWHV.

The chain joins TRBV11-2 to TRBJ2-2; D is ambiguous. In germline, CDR1 is SGHAT, CDR2 FQNNGV. This CDR3 spans 13 amino acids. Trimming pared 10 bases from V and 6 bases from J, leaving 15 bases between. The CDR3 sequence: CATSPQGPGELFF. The CDR3 DNA reads TGTGCCACCTCACCCCAAGGGCCCGGGGAGCTGTTTTTT.

This clone was seen a few times. The chain joins TRBV19 to TRBJ2-2; 8 positions agree with TRBD2. V shed 6 bases, J shed 4 bases, and the junction held 7 bases outside the gene matches. This CDR3 comprises 15 residues. From germline, CDR1 is LNHDA and CDR2 SQIVND (reference sequence). DNA of the CDR3: TGTGCCAGTAGGCGGGAGGACAGTTCCACCGGGGAGCTGTTTTTT. It codes for CASRREDSSTGELFF. The variable domain in full, completed from reference TRBV19 and TRBJ2-2, reads DGGITQSPKYLFRKEGQNVTLSCEQNLNHDAMYWYRQDPGQGLRLIYYSQIVNDFQKGDIAEGYSVSREKKESFPLTVTSAQKNPTAFYLCASRREDSSTGELFFGEGSRLTVL.